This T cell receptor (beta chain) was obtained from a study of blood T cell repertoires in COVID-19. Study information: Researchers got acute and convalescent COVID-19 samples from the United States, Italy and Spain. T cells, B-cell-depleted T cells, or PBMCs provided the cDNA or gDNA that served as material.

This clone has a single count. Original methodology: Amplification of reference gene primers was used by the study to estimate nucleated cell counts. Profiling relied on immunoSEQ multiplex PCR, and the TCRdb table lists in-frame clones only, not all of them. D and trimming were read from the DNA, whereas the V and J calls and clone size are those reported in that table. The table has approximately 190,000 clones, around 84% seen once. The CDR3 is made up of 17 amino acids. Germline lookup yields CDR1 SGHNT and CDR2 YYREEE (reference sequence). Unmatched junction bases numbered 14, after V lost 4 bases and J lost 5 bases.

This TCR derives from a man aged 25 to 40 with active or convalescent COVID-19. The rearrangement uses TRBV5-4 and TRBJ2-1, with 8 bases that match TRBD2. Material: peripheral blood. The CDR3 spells CASSGGFLIGGDNEQFF. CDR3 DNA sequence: TGTGCCAGCAGCGGTGGCTTTTTAATCGGGGGGGACAATGAGCAGTTCTTC. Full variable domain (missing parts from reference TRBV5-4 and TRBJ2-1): ETGVTQSPTHLIKTRGQQVTLRCSSQSGHNTVSWYQQALGQGPQFIFQYYREEENGRGNFPPRFSGLQFPNYSSELNVNALELDDSALYLCASSGGFLIGGDNEQFFGPGTRLTVL.